The T cell receptor beta chain under discussion was sequenced for a study of pediatric ulcerative colitis. The study's findings and limits: Rectal repertoires separated controls, mild-moderate and acute severe colitis.

As for this clone: Its antigen is unidentified.

This was a survey-level run. Here immunoSEQ multiplex PCR was the method, and the copy in TCRdb shows in-frame clones only, minus some. The sample shows approximately 60,000 clones, about 86% of them seen only once. What was sequenced was blood. This TCR came from a boy aged 5-17 years with severe ulcerative colitis.

The CDR3 reads CASSLEAGLKRNTEAFF. The CDR3 DNA reads as TGCGCCAGCAGCTTGGAAGCAGGGTTGAAACGGAACACTGAAGCTTTCTTT. The V and J genes are TRBV5-1 and TRBJ1-1, with D perhaps TRBD1 (5 bases). V gave up 0 bases and J gave up 1 base, with 16 bases separating them. Germline lookup yields CDR1 SGHRS and CDR2 YFSETQ. The CDR3 sequence is 17 residues long.